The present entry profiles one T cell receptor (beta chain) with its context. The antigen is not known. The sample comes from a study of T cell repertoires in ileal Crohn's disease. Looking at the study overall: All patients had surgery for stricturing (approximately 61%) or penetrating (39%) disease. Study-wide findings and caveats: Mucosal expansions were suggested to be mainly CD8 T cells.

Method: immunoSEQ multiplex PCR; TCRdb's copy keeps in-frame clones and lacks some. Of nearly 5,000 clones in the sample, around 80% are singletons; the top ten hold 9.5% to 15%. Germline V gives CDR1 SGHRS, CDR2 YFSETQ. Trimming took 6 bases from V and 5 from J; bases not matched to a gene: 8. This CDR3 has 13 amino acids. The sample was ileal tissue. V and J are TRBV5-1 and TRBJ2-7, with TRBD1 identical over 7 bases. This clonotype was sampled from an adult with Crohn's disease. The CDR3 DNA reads TGCGCCAGCAAAGACAGGGAAGGAAACGAGCAGTACTTC. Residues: CASKDREGNEQYF.